This T cell receptor beta chain is drawn from a study of T cell responses to AZD1222 COVID-19 vaccine. J gave up 4 bases and V 6 bases, and 6 bases lay outside the gene matches. The germline CDR1 and CDR2 sequences are SNHLY and FYNNEI. The CDR3 is 14 residues long. This clone has more than one count but fewer than ten. Data came from immunoSEQ multiplex PCR; TCRdb stores just in-frame clones and leaves some out. The sample lists 150,000 or so clones, about 86% occurring once. The V gene is TRBV2, the J gene TRBJ2-3, with 8 bases identical to TRBD1. Sample: peripheral blood, taken on day 0 of MenACWY control vaccination. This clonotype originated in an adult in good health. CDR3 region: CASRDREGADTQYF. CDR3 DNA sequence: TGTGCCAGCAGGGACAGGGAAGGAGCAGATACGCAGTATTTT.